This entry lists 19 T cell receptor beta chains sequenced from one sample in a study of T cells after yellow fever vaccination. TCRdb reanalysed the 5' RACE reads using MiXCR and keeps one entry per CDR3 protein. The sample records some 390,000 distinct CDR3 sequences, 18% being singletons. The input for sequencing was PBMCs, taken before the yellow fever booster vaccination. All receptors come from a man in his late teens or twenties who received the YFV17D yellow fever vaccine.

The rearrangement joins TRBV5-6 to TRBJ2-3; no reliable D call. The CDR3 totals 12 residues. The germline V gene encodes CDR1 SGHDT and CDR2 YYEEEE. Between the trimmed V and J ends, which lost 1 base and 8 bases, there was a span of 8 bases. The DNA of the CDR3 is TGTGCCAGCAGCTTGCCAACCGGTACGCAGTATTTT. It is translated as CASSLPTGTQYF.

The chain has TRBV7-2 and TRBJ1-2; D gene unclear. This CDR3 has 13 residues. V dropped 8 bases and J dropped 4 bases, with 14 bases sitting between them. Germline CDR1 SGHTA, CDR2 FQGNSA. The CDR3 protein is CASGSGRLYGYTF. The CDR3 DNA sequence: TGTGCCAGCGGTTCGGGGAGACTCTATGGCTACACCTTC. Complete variable domain (other parts from reference TRBV7-2 and TRBJ1-2): GAGVSQSPSNKVTEKGKDVELRCDPISGHTALYWYRQSLGQGLEFLIYFQGNSAPDKSGLPSDRFSAERTGGSVSTLTIQRTQQEDSAVYLCASGSGRLYGYTFGSGTRLTVV.

The V call is TRBV18, the J call TRBJ2-1, with TRBD2 identical over 8 bases. Per germline, CDR1 KGHSH and CDR2 LQKENI. This CDR3 spans 14 amino acids. V was pared by 10 bases and J by 11 bases, with 16 bases of the junction left unmatched. The CDR3 protein is CATSDGTRAKKQFF. CDR3 DNA sequence: TGTGCCACCAGTGATGGGACTAGAGCAAAAAAGCAGTTCTTC.

This clonotype was observed at least ten times. The V call is TRBV7-9, the J call TRBJ2-3; possible D gene TRBD1, 5 bases. This CDR3 is built from 13 residues. The V end lost 8 bases, the J end lost 1 base, and 10 bases lay between the germline ends. Germline CDR1 is SEHNR and CDR2 is FQNEAQ (reference sequence). This CDR3 reads CASLGRGTDTQYF. As DNA, the CDR3 is TGTGCCAGCCTAGGCAGGGGCACAGATACGCAGTATTTT.

The chain employs TRBV7-9 and TRBJ1-2; 7 nucleotides align to TRBD1. Germline trimming cut 5 bases from V and 7 bases from J; bases unmatched to any gene: 13. This CDR3 has 15 residues. Germline V gene data show CDR1 as SEHNR and CDR2 as FQNEAQ (reference sequence). Written as DNA, the CDR3 is TGTGCCAGCAGCAATCCCGGGACAGTTGGAGGTGGCTACACCTTC. Translated, it gives CASSNPGTVGGGYTF.

The genes are TRBV5-1 and TRBJ1-1; no clear D. Germline CDR1 SGHRS, CDR2 YFSETQ. V lost 5 bases to trimming and J lost 3 bases, with 14 bases between them. The CDR3 has 14 amino acids. CDR3 region: CASSSTRGDTEAFF. Written as DNA, the CDR3 is TGCGCCAGCAGTTCAACTCGTGGTGACACTGAAGCTTTCTTT. Full variable domain (missing parts from reference TRBV5-1 and TRBJ1-1): KAGVTQTPRYLIKTRGQQVTLSCSPISGHRSVSWYQQTPGQGLQFLFEYFSETQRNKGNFPGRFSGRQFSNSRSEMNVSTLELGDSALYLCASSSTRGDTEAFFGQGTRLTVV.

This clonotype occurred many times. The rearrangement links TRBV2 to TRBJ2-2; D gene uncertain. This CDR3 has 11 residues. Germline V gene data show CDR1 as SNHLY and CDR2 as FYNNEI. V was trimmed by 5 bases and J by 4 bases, leaving 2 bases between them. This CDR3 reads CASSSTGELFF. The CDR3 DNA sequence: TGTGCCAGCAGTTCCACCGGGGAGCTGTTTTTT.

The V and J genes are TRBV9 and TRBJ2-6; 8 bases line up with TRBD2. Per germline, CDR1 SGDLS and CDR2 YYNGEE. This CDR3 is 18 amino acids long. The J segment lost 0 bases and the V segment lost 0 bases, leaving 5 bases of the junction unmatched. As DNA, the CDR3 is TGTGCCAGCAGCGTAGTCACTAGCGGAACCTCTGGGGCCAACGTCCTGACTTTC. Encoded protein: CASSVVTSGTSGANVLTF.

This rearrangement joins TRBV5-1 to TRBJ2-5; D may be TRBD2 (6 bases). CDR1 is SGHRS and CDR2 is YFSETQ in the germline V gene. This CDR3 spans 15 amino acids. With 3 bases removed from V and 1 base from J, the gap between germline ends came to 13 bases. The CDR3 bases are TGCGCCAGCAGCTCAACGGGACTGACCCAAGAGACCCAGTACTTC. Residues: CASSSTGLTQETQYF.

The V call is TRBV20-1, the J call TRBJ1-1; 7 nucleotides line up with TRBD1. The CDR3 is 17 residues long. Trimming took 3 bases from V and 11 from J; bases not matched to a gene: 24. The V gene's germline CDR1 is DFQATT and CDR2 SNEGSKA (reference sequence). The CDR3 DNA sequence: TGCAGTGCTAGGAGGGGGTTGGACAGGCTCGAAGGTGTCGTGGCTTTCTTT. It yields the protein CSARRGLDRLEGVVAFF.

This chain links TRBV12-3 or TRBV12-4 with TRBJ2-2, with D possibly being TRBD1 or TRBD2 (5 bases each). Deletions cut 6 bases from V and 5 bases from J, with 16 bases between. The CDR3 runs 15 residues. The CDR3 DNA reads as TGTGCCAGCAGACCCGGTGGGGGTCCAACCGGGGAGCTGTTTTTT. Protein product: CASRPGGGPTGELFF.

The table lists this clonotype with a few counts. The junction does not match germline at one end; this may be a read error. The chain carries TRBV20-1 and TRBJ2-5; no definite D call. This CDR3 is 11 amino acids long. Germline V gene lookup returns CDR1 DFQATT and CDR2 SNEGSKA (reference sequence). The CDR3 region is CSAQLREAQYF. CDR3 DNA sequence: TGCAGTGCCCAGCTGAGAGAGGCCCAGTACTTC.

This chain joins TRBV18 and TRBJ2-6; perhaps TRBD2 as D (6 bases). Looked up from germline, CDR1 is KGHSH and CDR2 is LQKENI. There are 17 residues in the CDR3. Trimming removed 5 bases at V and 0 bases at J, with 14 bases between. This chain's CDR3 is CASSTGLIVSGANVLTF. The CDR3 coding sequence is TGTGCCAGCTCAACGGGACTGATAGTCTCTGGGGCCAACGTCCTGACTTTC.

The V and J genes are TRBV4-2 and TRBJ1-1, with D possibly TRBD1 on 5 matching bases. V was cut by 0 bases and J by 12 bases, with 23 bases left in between. Per germline, CDR1 LGHNA and CDR2 YNFKEQ. This CDR3 comprises 16 residues. The CDR3 DNA sequence: TGTGCCAGCAGCCAAGATCTTGGGGTGGGGCGGTCCGAACCTTTCTTT. Its protein product is CASSQDLGVGRSEPFF.

This chain connects TRBV14 to TRBJ2-1; TRBD2 agrees at 9 bases. V lost 2 bases and J lost 2; bases outside the gene matches: 4. CDR3 size: 16 residues. Germline V lookup: CDR1 SGHDN, CDR2 FVKESK. The CDR3 loop is CASSQLERGAYNEQFF. Here the CDR3 DNA reads TGTGCCAGCAGCCAACTCGAGCGGGGGGCCTACAATGAGCAGTTCTTC.

This clonotype was detected a few times. This sequence joins TRBV25-1 and TRBJ2-5; D may be TRBD2 (6 bases). The CDR3 totals 14 residues. The V and J ends lost 3 bases and 5 bases respectively, with 13 bases between them. Germline values: CDR1 MGHDK, CDR2 SYGVNS. The CDR3 nucleotides are TGTGCCAGCAGTGATCGTCGGCGGGGCGAGACCCAGTACTTC. The encoded protein is CASSDRRRGETQYF.

The rearrangement uses TRBV4-2 and TRBJ2-3; tentative D call: TRBD2 (7 bases). The CDR3 length is 16 residues. Trimming cost V 1 base and J 4 bases, with 15 bases left between them. The germline V gene has CDR1 LGHNA and CDR2 YNFKEQ. In nucleotides, the CDR3 is TGTGCCAGCAGCCAAGTAGGGGGGGAAGAGGCAGATACGCAGTATTTT. Translation gives CASSQVGGEEADTQYF.

Only a few counts were recorded for this clonotype. The V and J genes are TRBV3-1 and TRBJ1-3, with TRBD1 matching 7 bases. The ends lost 8 bases at V and 0 bases at J; junction bases unmatched: 4. CDR3 length equals 14 residues. Looked up from germline, CDR1 is LGHDT and CDR2 is YNNKEL (reference sequence). The CDR3, as DNA: TGTGCCAGCGGACAGGCGCACTCTGGAAACACCATATATTTT. Protein product: CASGQAHSGNTIYF.

The chain combines TRBV20-1 with TRBJ1-1; TRBD1 matches at 7 bases. Losses at the gene ends were 6 bases for V and 2 bases for J; bases not matched to a gene: 12. The CDR3 sequence is 15 residues long. CDR1 DFQATT and CDR2 SNEGSKA come from the germline V gene (reference sequence). The CDR3 protein is CSATNPRGINTEAFF. DNA of the CDR3: TGCAGTGCCACAAACCCCAGGGGGATAAACACTGAAGCTTTCTTT.